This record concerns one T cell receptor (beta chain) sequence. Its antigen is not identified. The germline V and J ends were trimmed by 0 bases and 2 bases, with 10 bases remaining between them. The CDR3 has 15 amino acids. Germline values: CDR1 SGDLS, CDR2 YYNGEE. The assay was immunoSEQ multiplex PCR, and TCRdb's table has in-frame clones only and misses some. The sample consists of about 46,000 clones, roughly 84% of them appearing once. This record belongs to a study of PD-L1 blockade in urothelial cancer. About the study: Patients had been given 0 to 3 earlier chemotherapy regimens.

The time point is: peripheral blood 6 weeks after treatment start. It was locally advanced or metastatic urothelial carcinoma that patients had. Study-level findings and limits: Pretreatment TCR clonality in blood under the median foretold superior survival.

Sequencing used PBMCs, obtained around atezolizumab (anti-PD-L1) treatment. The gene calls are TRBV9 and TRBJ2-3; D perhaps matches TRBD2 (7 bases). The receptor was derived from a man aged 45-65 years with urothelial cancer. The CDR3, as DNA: TGTGCCAGCAGCGTAGACGCGGGGGCCACAGATACGCAGTATTTT. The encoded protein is CASSVDAGATDTQYF.